The 12 T cell receptor beta chains below come from one sample, sequenced in a study of CD8+ T cells in alopecia areata. cDNA prepared by RNA extraction and subsequent reverse transcription served as the template for sequencing. The table came from immunoSEQ multiplex PCR; TCRdb's copy has only in-frame clones and leaves some out. The table has over 110,000 clones, 51% seen once; the top ten hold roughly 0.9%. Sequenced material: CD4+ T cells sorted from blood, taken at week 0. These receptors came from a human donor with alopecia areata.

This clone was picked up a small number of times. The V and J genes are TRBV29-1 and TRBJ2-2; maybe TRBD2 (6 bases). The CDR3 runs to 15 residues. Deletions cut 4 bases from V and 5 bases from J, with 17 bases between. Germline CDR1 is SQVTM and CDR2 is ANQGSEA. The CDR3 DNA sequence: TGCAGCGTTGCCGCTAGCGTACGATCTACCGGGGAGCTGTTTTTT. This encodes CSVAASVRSTGELFF.

The chain combines TRBV4-2 with TRBJ2-5; D is possibly TRBD2 (6 bases). The germline V gene encodes CDR1 LGHNA and CDR2 YNFKEQ. The germline V and J ends were trimmed by 0 bases and 2 bases, with 10 bases remaining between them. The CDR3 is 15 residues long. CDR3 in DNA: TGTGCCAGCAGCCAAGATTGGAGGGTTCAAGAGACCCAGTACTTC. Its translation is CASSQDWRVQETQYF.

This clone was recorded a few times. The chain employs TRBV23-1 and TRBJ2-2; the match to TRBD1 covers 8 bases. TRBV23-1 is classed as an ORF, of uncertain function. The trim removed 4 bases at V and 2 bases at J, leaving 15 bases unmatched. This CDR3 is built from 19 residues. Written as DNA, the CDR3 is TGCGCCAGCAGTCCTGACCGTACCAGGACAGGGAAAAACACCGGGGAGCTGTTTTTT. It is translated as CASSPDRTRTGKNTGELFF.

This clone was detected only once. The chain employs TRBV7-9 and TRBJ2-5, with a possible D match to TRBD1 (5 bases). The CDR3 sequence is 15 residues long. From germline, CDR1 is SEHNR and CDR2 FQNEAQ (reference sequence). The germline V and J ends were trimmed by 5 bases and 5 bases, with 18 bases remaining between them. The CDR3 reads CASSPWVGRMETQYF. DNA for the CDR3: TGTGCCAGCAGCCCCTGGGTGGGGCGGATGGAGACCCAGTACTTC.

The CDR3 sequence is CASSSRHSYEQYF. Here the CDR3 DNA reads TGTGCCAGCAGCTCCAGGCACTCCTACGAGCAGTACTTC. The chain uses TRBV5-4 and TRBJ2-7; D is uncertain. V lost 3 bases to trimming and J lost 0 bases, with 7 bases between them. This CDR3 has 13 residues. The germline V gene has CDR1 SGHNT and CDR2 YYREEE (reference sequence).

The rearrangement joins TRBV14 to TRBJ2-4; D call uncertain. Between the trimmed V and J ends, which lost 1 base and 7 bases, there was a span of 8 bases. There are 13 residues in the CDR3. Germline CDR1 SGHDN, CDR2 FVKESK. The CDR3 protein is CASSQAGRNIQYF. Here the CDR3 DNA reads TGTGCCAGCAGCCAAGCAGGTCGGAACATTCAGTACTTC.

The chain combines TRBV7-2 with TRBJ1-2; 9 bases line up with TRBD1. This CDR3 contains 14 residues. From germline, CDR1 is SGHTA and CDR2 FQGNSA. J lost 4 bases, V lost 3 bases, and 3 bases had no gene match. CDR3 DNA: TGTGCCAGCAGCTTGGGACAGGGAGCCTATGGCTACACCTTC. Protein product: CASSLGQGAYGYTF.

V is TRBV19 and J is TRBJ1-2, with D unresolved. Between the trimmed V and J ends, which lost 5 bases and 2 bases, there was a span of 6 bases. The CDR3 is made up of 12 amino acids. Per germline, CDR1 LNHDA and CDR2 SQIVND (reference sequence). CDR3 sequence reads: CASSLGNYGYTF. CDR3 DNA: TGTGCCAGTAGTCTAGGAAACTATGGCTACACCTTC. Full variable domain (outside the CDR3, taken from reference TRBV19 and TRBJ1-2): DGGITQSPKYLFRKEGQNVTLSCEQNLNHDAMYWYRQDPGQGLRLIYYSQIVNDFQKGDIAEGYSVSREKKESFPLTVTSAQKNPTAFYLCASSLGNYGYTFGSGTRLTVV.

CDR3 in DNA: TGCGCCAGCAGCCAAAACCGGGACAGGCAAAACACCTTC. Translation gives CASSQNRDRQNTF. This chain uses TRBV4-3 with TRBJ1-2; 8 nucleotides agree with TRBD1. The length of the CDR3 is 13 residues. V shed 2 bases and J 12 bases; nucleotides not matched to a gene: 8. Germline-derived CDR1 and CDR2 are LGHNA and YSLEER.

The chain is built from TRBV29-1 and TRBJ2-7, with 7 bases lining up with TRBD1. V shed 4 bases, J shed 2 bases, and the junction held 2 bases outside the gene matches. This CDR3 comprises 12 residues. Germline V CDR1 and CDR2: SQVTM, ANQGSEA. The CDR3 sequence is CSVATGTYEQYF. The CDR3 nucleotides read TGCAGCGTTGCGACAGGGACCTACGAGCAGTACTTC.

This chain connects TRBV5-6 to TRBJ1-1; no clear D. V was shortened by 4 bases and J by 4 bases, with 8 bases between the two germline ends. The germline V gene has CDR1 SGHDT and CDR2 YYEEEE. This CDR3 is built from 12 residues. CDR3 in amino acids: CASSRKATEAFF. In nucleotides, the CDR3 is TGTGCCAGCAGCAGGAAGGCCACTGAAGCTTTCTTT.

This clone was observed a handful of times. Germline is not matched at one junction end, which may reflect a read error. DNA of the CDR3: TGTGCCAGCAGTCCCCATGCGGGGGGCGGTGACTTC. This codes for CASSPHAGGGDF. The rearrangement joins TRBV27 to TRBJ2-5; 8 bases are shared with TRBD2. The CDR3 consists of 12 residues. Germline lookup yields CDR1 MNHEY and CDR2 SMNVEV (reference sequence).